These 20 T cell receptor beta chains were all obtained from the same sample, sequenced in a study of T cells after yellow fever vaccination. A single record per CDR3 protein comes from TCRdb applying MiXCR to the 5' RACE reads. The sample has just under 600,000 distinct CDR3 sequences, roughly 13% seen once. The source material was PBMCs, sampled on the day of the yellow fever booster vaccination. The receptors were sampled from a man aged 25-40 years who received the YFV17D yellow fever vaccine.

This clonotype was observed a handful of times. The CDR3 region has the DNA TGTGCCAGCAGCCAAGATTGGGGGGCTGGAAACACCATATATTTT. The encoded protein is CASSQDWGAGNTIYF. This chain uses TRBV3-1 with TRBJ1-3; TRBD1 might be the D (5 bases). The V gene's germline CDR1 is LGHDT and CDR2 YNNKEL (reference sequence). V was clipped by 0 bases and J by 2 bases, with 8 bases between them. This CDR3 comprises 15 residues.

This clonotype has just a few counts. The chain recombines TRBV20-1 with TRBJ2-1; D perhaps matches TRBD2 (7 bases). Germline V gene sequence: CDR1 DFQATT, CDR2 SNEGSKA (reference sequence). V was cut by 1 base and J by 0 bases, with 19 bases left in between. The CDR3 sequence is 18 residues long. CDR3 amino acids: CSARAVLGAGHSYNEQFF. The CDR3 nucleotides read TGCAGTGCTAGAGCCGTATTAGGAGCGGGACACTCCTACAATGAGCAGTTCTTC.

The chain is built from TRBV6-5 and TRBJ2-7, with D perhaps matching TRBD1 (6 bases). This CDR3 has 15 amino acids. Looked up from germline, CDR1 is MNHEY and CDR2 is SVGAGI. V was cut by 0 bases and J by 5 bases, with 14 bases left in between. The CDR3 DNA reads TGTGCCAGCAGTTACTCAGGCAGGGGTATCCACGAGCAGTACTTC. It encodes CASSYSGRGIHEQYF.

This sequence joins TRBV3-1 and TRBJ1-2; D is ambiguous. This CDR3 is built from 14 residues. Trimming removed 1 base from V and 6 bases from J, with 12 bases in between. Germline V gene data show CDR1 as LGHDT and CDR2 as YNNKEL (reference sequence). CDR3 DNA: TGTGCCAGCAGCCAAGCTGCGAGAGGAGATGGCTACACCTTC. Its translation: CASSQAARGDGYTF.

The V call is TRBV20-1, the J call TRBJ1-5, with TRBD1 as a possible D gene (5 bases). This CDR3 has 13 amino acids. V shed 6 bases and J shed 5 bases, with 14 bases lying between them. Looked up from germline, CDR1 is DFQATT and CDR2 is SNEGSKA (reference sequence). CDR3 in DNA: TGCAGTGCCCCCCACGGGGGGTATCAGCCCCAGCATTTT. It yields the protein CSAPHGGYQPQHF.

In its sample, this clonotype was seen a few times. The chain has TRBV4-1 and TRBJ2-3, with TRBD2 as a possible D gene (5 bases). Germline V gene sequence: CDR1 MGHRA, CDR2 YSYEKL. This CDR3 is built from 14 residues. The V end was cut by 1 base, the J end by 6 bases, with 11 bases between. The CDR3 is CASSQVRVTDTQYF. The CDR3 nucleotides read TGCGCCAGCAGCCAAGTGAGGGTTACGGATACGCAGTATTTT.

A word on this clonotype: Since a much larger clone is just one base distant, this may be a read error. The genes are TRBV20-1 and TRBJ2-3, with a weak D call TRBD2 (5 bases). This CDR3 has 13 residues. Trimming removed 3 bases from V and 1 base from J, with 8 bases in between. Germline loops: CDR1 DFQATT, CDR2 SNEGSKA (reference sequence). CDR3 DNA sequence: TGCAGTGCTAGGATTAGCGGCACAGATACGCAGTATTTT. Translating it yields CSARISGTDTQYF.

This clonotype has more than one count but fewer than ten. The gene calls are TRBV18 and TRBJ2-5; a possible D gene is TRBD1 (5 bases). The CDR3 is 14 residues long. Trimming took 2 bases from V and 5 from J, leaving 12 bases between them. Per germline, CDR1 KGHSH and CDR2 LQKENI. The CDR3, as DNA: TGTGCCAGCTCACCAAGCAGGGATGATGAGACCCAGTACTTC. Protein product: CASSPSRDDETQYF.

V gene TRBV5-1 combines with J gene TRBJ2-1, with a weak D call TRBD2 (5 bases). Trimming cost V 0 bases and J 7 bases, with 17 bases left between them. CDR3 size: 16 residues. Germline CDR1 reads SGHRS; CDR2 reads YFSETQ. The DNA of the CDR3 is TGCGCCAGCAGCTTGGATGCCGGAGCGGTGGGAAATGAGCAGTTCTTC. This translates into CASSLDAGAVGNEQFF.

The chain carries TRBV6-2 or TRBV6-3 and TRBJ2-1; 15 bases are shared with TRBD2. Germline lookup yields CDR1 MNHEY and CDR2 SVGEGT. The CDR3 has 16 residues. After removal of 6 bases from V and 9 bases from J, the junction contained 9 bases not matched to a gene. The CDR3 is CASRLRTSGRATEQFF. The CDR3 DNA follows: TGTGCCAGCAGATTAAGGACTAGCGGGAGGGCCACTGAGCAGTTCTTC.

The V and J genes are TRBV6-1 and TRBJ1-1, with D perhaps matching TRBD1 (6 bases). CDR1 is MNHNS, CDR2 SASEGT, per germline. Between the trimmed V and J ends, which lost 11 bases and 2 bases, there was a span of 15 bases. The CDR3 is 13 amino acids. The CDR3 sequence: CAPTRGANTEAFF. CDR3 in DNA: TGTGCCCCCACGAGGGGGGCCAACACTGAAGCTTTCTTT.

The sample holds a few counts of this clonotype. The chain recombines TRBV5-5 with TRBJ1-5; D is uncertain. V shed 5 bases and J shed 1 base, with 10 bases lying between them. CDR1 and CDR2 from the germline V gene are SGHKS and YYEKEE (reference sequence). The CDR3 has 14 residues. As DNA, the CDR3 is TGTGCCAGCAGTGGAGTGGTGAGCAATCAGCCCCAGCATTTT. The encoded protein is CASSGVVSNQPQHF.

This clonotype was seen a few times. The chain employs TRBV5-4 and TRBJ2-2; TRBD1 matches at 9 bases. Losses at the gene ends were 0 bases for V and 5 bases for J; bases not matched to a gene: 5. Looked up from germline, CDR1 is SGHNT and CDR2 is YYREEE (reference sequence). The CDR3 runs to 16 residues. The CDR3: CASSLGDRVATGELFF. CDR3 DNA: TGTGCCAGCAGCTTGGGGGACAGGGTAGCGACCGGGGAGCTGTTTTTT.

This clonotype has a handful of counts. The gene calls are TRBV20-1 and TRBJ2-3; D gene uncertain. The V gene's germline CDR1 is DFQATT and CDR2 SNEGSKA (reference sequence). The CDR3 is made up of 13 amino acids. The germline V and J ends were trimmed by 0 bases and 1 base, with 5 bases remaining between them. The CDR3 is CSARDLRTDTQYF. CDR3 DNA sequence: TGCAGTGCTAGAGATCTGCGCACAGATACGCAGTATTTT.

The chain recombines TRBV7-6 with TRBJ2-3; tentatively, D is TRBD1 (5 bases). This CDR3 is 16 amino acids long. CDR1 and CDR2 (germline): SGHVS, FNYEAQ. V was clipped by 5 bases and J by 5 bases, with 20 bases between them. The CDR3 is CASSPRQFASQDTQYF. The DNA of the CDR3 is TGTGCCAGCAGCCCGCGACAGTTCGCGTCACAAGATACGCAGTATTTT.

This clonotype was detected a few times. The genes are TRBV19 and TRBJ2-5; the D is unclear. V dropped 3 bases and J dropped 3 bases, with 8 bases sitting between them. The CDR3 is 13 residues long. Germline V gene sequence: CDR1 LNHDA, CDR2 SQIVND (reference sequence). The CDR3 region has the DNA TGTGCCAGTAGTATGGGGAATGAAGAGACCCAGTACTTC. This encodes CASSMGNEETQYF.

The rearrangement joins TRBV2 to TRBJ2-3; 13 positions agree with TRBD2. The CDR3 covers 16 residues. Germline lookup yields CDR1 SNHLY and CDR2 FYNNEI. V was clipped by 9 bases and J by 5 bases; unmatched bases: 11. As DNA, the CDR3 is TGTGCCAGTAGGAGGACTAGCGGGAGTACTAAAGATACGCAGTATTTT. Translated, it gives CASRRTSGSTKDTQYF.

The table lists this clonotype with a few counts. This chain links TRBV5-5 with TRBJ2-7; D unclear. This CDR3 region has 14 residues. The ends were cut back, 4 bases at V and 3 bases at J, with 14 bases in the middle. Germline-derived CDR1 and CDR2 are SGHKS and YYEKEE (reference sequence). The CDR3 region has the DNA TGTGCCAGCAGCCCTGACTTCGGGCACTACGAGCAGTACTTC. It translates to CASSPDFGHYEQYF.

J is TRBJ2-7 and V is TRBV20-1; D gene ambiguous. Trimming took 3 bases from V and 2 from J, leaving 14 bases between them. This CDR3 has 14 residues. CDR1 and CDR2 (germline): DFQATT, SNEGSKA (reference sequence). CDR3 in DNA: TGCAGTGCTAGGTATTACACCGACACCTACGAGCAGTACTTC. This encodes CSARYYTDTYEQYF.

CDR3: CASRFTGSDTQYF. For the CDR3, the DNA is TGTGCCAGCAGATTCACAGGGTCGGATACGCAGTATTTT. V gene TRBV7-9 combines with J gene TRBJ2-3, with D tentatively TRBD1 (6 bases). CDR3 length equals 13 residues. Germline V gene lookup returns CDR1 SEHNR and CDR2 FQNEAQ (reference sequence). Deletions cut 6 bases from V and 6 bases from J, with 13 bases between.